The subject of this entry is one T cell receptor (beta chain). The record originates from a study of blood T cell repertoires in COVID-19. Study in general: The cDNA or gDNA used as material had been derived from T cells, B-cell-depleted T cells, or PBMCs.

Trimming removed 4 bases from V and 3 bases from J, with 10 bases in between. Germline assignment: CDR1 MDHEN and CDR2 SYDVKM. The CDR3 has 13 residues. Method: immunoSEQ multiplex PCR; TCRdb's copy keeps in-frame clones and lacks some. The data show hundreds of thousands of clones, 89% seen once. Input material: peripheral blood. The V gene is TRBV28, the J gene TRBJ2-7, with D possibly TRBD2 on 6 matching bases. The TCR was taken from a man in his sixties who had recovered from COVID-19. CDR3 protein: CASSSLTSYEQYF. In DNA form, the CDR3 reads TGTGCCAGCAGTTCCTTGACTAGCTACGAGCAGTACTTC.